The 10 T cell receptor beta chains below all came from one sample that was sequenced in a study of identical twins. TCRdb reprocessed the 5' RACE reads via MiXCR and lists one record per CDR3 protein. The sample has 410,000 or so distinct CDR3 sequences, 18% seen once. The sequenced material came from naive T cells sorted from blood. These receptors were taken from a man aged 50-59 years in good health.

The CDR3 coding sequence is TGCGCCAGCAGCCAAGAGGAGACAGGGTGGTATGGCTACACCTTC. It yields the protein CASSQEETGWYGYTF. The gene calls are TRBV4-1 and TRBJ1-2; 7 bases fit TRBD1. The CDR3 has 15 residues. With V trimmed by 0 bases and J by 5 bases, 6 bases remained unmatched. Germline values: CDR1 MGHRA, CDR2 YSYEKL.

This clonotype showed up just a few times. This chain links TRBV7-9 with TRBJ2-3; tentative D call: TRBD2 (6 bases). Germline CDR1 SEHNR, CDR2 FQNEAQ (reference sequence). The V end lost 4 bases, the J end lost 2 bases, and 13 bases lay between the germline ends. This CDR3 is 15 amino acids long. The CDR3 is CASSSSVLHTDTQYF. CDR3 bases: TGTGCCAGCAGCTCTAGCGTCCTCCACACAGATACGCAGTATTTT.

V usage is TRBV20-1 and J usage is TRBJ2-1; D remains unclear. The V gene lost 6 bases and the J gene lost 6 bases, with 9 bases spanning the gap. From germline, CDR1 is DFQATT and CDR2 SNEGSKA (reference sequence). The CDR3 is 11 amino acids. The CDR3 here is CSAGLGNEQFF. The CDR3 coding sequence is TGCAGTGCGGGTCTAGGCAATGAGCAGTTCTTC.

This clonotype was recorded at least ten times. This rearrangement joins TRBV20-1 to TRBJ1-6, with D unclear. The germline V and J ends were trimmed by 0 bases and 4 bases, with 16 bases remaining between them. The CDR3 totals 17 residues. Germline values: CDR1 DFQATT, CDR2 SNEGSKA (reference sequence). CDR3 DNA sequence: TGCAGTGCTAGAGATTATACGGCAGACCTTTATAATTCACCCCTCCACTTT. Residues: CSARDYTADLYNSPLHF.

This clonotype was seen a handful of times. This chain links TRBV27 with TRBJ2-7; TRBD2 might be the D (5 bases). The CDR3 runs to 13 residues. With 6 bases removed from V and 7 bases from J, the gap between germline ends came to 16 bases. The germline V gene has CDR1 MNHEY and CDR2 SMNVEV (reference sequence). CDR3 residues: CASRRESLREQYF. In nucleotides, the CDR3 is TGTGCCAGCAGGAGGGAGTCCTTAAGGGAGCAGTACTTC.

This clonotype was recorded many times. The chain is built from TRBV20-1 and TRBJ2-3; D may match TRBD1 or TRBD2 (5 bases each). Germline V lookup: CDR1 DFQATT, CDR2 SNEGSKA (reference sequence). The ends were cut back, 5 bases at V and 2 bases at J, with 14 bases in the middle. The CDR3 contains 14 residues. As DNA, the CDR3 is TGCAGTGCTGCCCGGTTGGGGGACACAGATACGCAGTATTTT. Its translation is CSAARLGDTDTQYF.

This clonotype was seen many times. The genes are TRBV4-3 and TRBJ2-1, with 12 bases fitting TRBD2. The CDR3 is made up of 15 amino acids. J gave up 8 bases and V 4 bases, and 6 bases lay outside the gene matches. In germline, CDR1 is LGHNA, CDR2 YSLEER. CDR3 nucleotides: TGCGCCAGCAGCCTTGCTAGCGGGGGGGCGTATGAGCAGTTCTTC. Residues: CASSLASGGAYEQFF.

This clonotype turned up a few times. V and J are TRBV12-3 or TRBV12-4 and TRBJ1-4, with 10 bases that match TRBD1. The CDR3 extends over 17 amino acids. V was clipped by 3 bases and J by 5 bases; unmatched bases: 9. CDR3 protein: CASSLGTGVRGNEKLFF. CDR3 DNA sequence: TGTGCCAGCAGTTTGGGGACAGGGGTTCGGGGGAATGAAAAACTGTTTTTT.

This clonotype was picked up many times. The V gene is TRBV5-5, the J gene TRBJ2-2; tentatively, D is TRBD2 (5 bases). The length of the CDR3 is 14 residues. Trimming took 0 bases from V and 7 from J, leaving 10 bases between them. Germline V gives CDR1 SGHKS, CDR2 YYEKEE (reference sequence). CDR3 DNA: TGTGCCAGCAGCTTGGGAGGGTTCGTCGGGGAGCTGTTTTTT. Encoded protein: CASSLGGFVGELFF.

This clonotype came up many times. The gene calls are TRBV24-1 and TRBJ2-1; possible D gene TRBD2, 6 bases. Germline CDR1 reads KGHDR; CDR2 reads SFDVKD. V was shortened by 1 base and J by 1 base, with 13 bases between the two germline ends. The CDR3 runs to 17 residues. In DNA, the CDR3 is TGTGCCACCAGTGATTTTGTGGGGGGTAGTTCCTACAATGAGCAGTTCTTC. Translated, it gives CATSDFVGGSSYNEQFF.